Following are 23 T cell receptor beta chains from one sample sequenced in a study of cytomegalovirus exposure and HLA in healthy donors. The PCR employed 60 Vbeta primers together with 13 Jbeta primers. TCRdb's copy holds only in-frame clones and misses some; the assay was immunoSEQ multiplex PCR. The data hold about 52,000 clones, with 55% to 85% observed a single time. Sequences were obtained from PBMCs. These receptors were obtained from a woman aged 50 to 60 in good health and CMV-seronegative.

The gene calls are TRBV15 and TRBJ2-3; TRBD2 matches 11 bases. This CDR3 region has 16 residues. V dropped 3 bases and J dropped 2; count of bases not matched to a gene: 4. CDR1 and CDR2 from the germline V gene are LNHNV and YYDKDF (reference sequence). CDR3 coding DNA: TGTGCCACCAGCAGGACTAGCGGGACCCTCACAGATACGCAGTATTTT. This translates into CATSRTSGTLTDTQYF.

The chain couples TRBV7-2 to TRBJ2-5, with 7 nucleotides matching TRBD2. The CDR3 consists of 14 residues. The V segment lost 1 base and the J segment 3 bases; nucleotides outside the gene matches: 2. CDR1 is SGHTA and CDR2 is FQGNSA in the germline V gene. The CDR3 here is CASSLGGGKETQYF. The CDR3 nucleotides are TGTGCCAGCAGCTTAGGGGGGGGAAAAGAGACCCAGTACTTC.

As to this clone: The same CDR3 is also encoded by other DNA sequences in this sample. The rearrangement joins TRBV6-5 to TRBJ1-3; D remains unclear. CDR3 length: 13 residues. V was pared by 4 bases and J by 1 base, with 5 bases between. Germline CDR1 MNHEY, CDR2 SVGAGI. The CDR3 region has the DNA TGTGCCAGCAGTTTCGGGTCTGGAAACACCATATATTTT. The encoded protein is CASSFGSGNTIYF.

As to this clone: This specimen includes other DNA sequences encoding the same CDR3. The chain links TRBV28 to TRBJ1-1; TRBD1 might be the D (6 bases). The V and J ends lost 2 bases and 6 bases respectively, with 13 bases between them. Germline V gene lookup returns CDR1 MDHEN and CDR2 SYDVKM. There are 14 residues in the CDR3. The CDR3 region has the DNA TGTGCCAGCAGTTTAGGGGGCCAAGGGGCTGAAGCTTTCTTT. Translating gives CASSLGGQGAEAFF.

This clone was counted between two and nine times. The chain uses TRBV28 and TRBJ1-1; TRBD1 is a possible D gene (5 bases). The CDR3 contains 13 residues. V was pared by 5 bases and J by 3 bases, with 10 bases between. CDR1 is MDHEN, CDR2 SYDVKM, per germline. CDR3 loop: CASSPGSDTEAFF. CDR3 sequence (DNA): TGTGCCAGCAGTCCAGGGTCAGACACTGAAGCTTTCTTT.

This clone has just one count. The CDR3 nucleotides are TGTGCCACCAGCAGAGACAAATACGAGCAGTACTTC. Translating gives CATSRDKYEQYF. The chain couples TRBV15 to TRBJ2-7; D is ambiguous. The CDR3 length is 12 residues. Germline V gene sequence: CDR1 LNHNV, CDR2 YYDKDF (reference sequence). Trimming removed 0 bases at V and 4 bases at J, with 4 bases between. The variable domain in full, completed from reference TRBV15 and TRBJ2-7, reads DAMVIQNPRYQVTQFGKPVTLSCSQTLNHNVMYWYQQKSSQAPKLLFHYYDKDFNNEADTPDNFQSRRPNTSFCFLDIRSPGLGDTAMYLCATSRDKYEQYFGPGTRLTVT.

The chain has TRBV7-9 and TRBJ1-5; the D gene is possibly TRBD1 (5 bases). Germline lookup yields CDR1 SEHNR and CDR2 FQNEAQ (reference sequence). The CDR3 covers 15 residues. V was pared by 2 bases and J by 3 bases, with 11 bases between. CDR3 coding DNA: TGTGCCAGCAGCTTACAGGGTGGGATCAATCAGCCCCAGCATTTT. This translates into CASSLQGGINQPQHF.

J is TRBJ1-6 and V is TRBV5-4; unclear D gene. V lost 0 bases and J lost 13, with 11 bases in between. Germline assignment: CDR1 SGHNT and CDR2 YYREEE (reference sequence). CDR3 length: 13 amino acids. The CDR3 sequence: CASSLDESLPLHF. Written as DNA, the CDR3 is TGTGCCAGCAGCTTGGATGAGTCCCTGCCCCTCCACTTT.

This clone was recorded once. The chain links TRBV2 to TRBJ1-1; D gene unclear. CDR3 length: 12 residues. The germline CDR1 and CDR2 sequences are SNHLY and FYNNEI. Trimming removed 9 bases from V and 5 bases from J, with 13 bases in between. Here the CDR3 DNA reads TGTGCCAGTTTTGGGAGTATGACTGAAGCTTTCTTT. Amino acid sequence: CASFGSMTEAFF.

In this sample, this clone turned up a few times. The V and J genes are TRBV4-2 and TRBJ1-1; TRBD1 might be the D (5 bases). The germline CDR1 and CDR2 sequences are LGHNA and YNFKEQ. The CDR3 is 14 amino acids. V lost 0 bases to trimming and J lost 1 base, with 6 bases between them. This CDR3 is CASSQDRGNTEAFF. DNA for the CDR3: TGTGCCAGCAGCCAAGATAGGGGGAACACTGAAGCTTTCTTT.

This chain joins TRBV27 and TRBJ2-1; tentative D call: TRBD2 (6 bases). V was trimmed by 8 bases and J by 8 bases, leaving 19 bases between them. This CDR3 contains 14 residues. Germline-derived CDR1 and CDR2 are MNHEY and SMNVEV (reference sequence). The CDR3 region has the DNA TGTGCCAGCGCCGAGTATCCTAGCGCGCATGAGCAGTTCTTC. Residues: CASAEYPSAHEQFF.

V and J are TRBV28 and TRBJ1-1; unclear D gene. The CDR3 runs to 13 residues. The V gene's germline CDR1 is MDHEN and CDR2 SYDVKM. With 8 bases removed from V and 0 bases from J, the gap between germline ends came to 10 bases. The CDR3: CASFGHMNTEAFF. The DNA of the CDR3 is TGTGCCAGCTTTGGGCACATGAACACTGAAGCTTTCTTT.

Remarks on this clone: The junction departs from the called germline gene at one end, perhaps through a read error. The chain combines TRBV28 with TRBJ2-1; D is perhaps TRBD2 (6 bases). Germline assignment: CDR1 MDHEN and CDR2 SYDVKM. The CDR3 contains 13 residues. The CDR3: CASTRGGAREQFF. The CDR3 DNA reads TGTGCTAGCACTAGGGGCGGGGCACGGGAGCAGTTCTTC.

This clone was counted a single time. The chain employs TRBV4-3 and TRBJ1-2; TRBD1 matches at 7 bases. CDR3 length: 16 residues. Trimming removed 3 bases from V and 0 bases from J; junction bases left unmatched: 7. CDR1 LGHNA and CDR2 YSLEER come from the germline V gene. CDR3 sequence (DNA): TGCGCCAGCAGCCAGGAACCGGGACAGTCTAACTATGGCTACACCTTC. It translates to CASSQEPGQSNYGYTF.

This clone was seen a handful of times. The chain joins TRBV6-5 to TRBJ1-2, with 8 bases identical to TRBD1. J was trimmed by 6 bases and V by 6 bases; bases with no gene match: 12. CDR1 MNHEY and CDR2 SVGAGI come from the germline V gene. This CDR3 region has 15 residues. The CDR3 region is CASRHSGGGWNGYTF. CDR3 DNA sequence: TGTGCCAGCAGACACTCAGGGGGCGGCTGGAATGGCTACACCTTC.

The chain uses TRBV29-1 and TRBJ2-1, with 7 bases lining up with TRBD2. The V and J ends lost 1 base and 6 bases, in that order; junction bases with no gene match: 6. In germline, CDR1 is SQVTM, CDR2 ANQGSEA. The CDR3 length is 14 residues. The CDR3 coding sequence is TGCAGCGTTGAAGGGGGACTAAGTCGCAATGAGCAGTTCTTC. It translates to CSVEGGLSRNEQFF.

The rearrangement uses TRBV4-2 and TRBJ2-3; D call uncertain. CDR1 and CDR2 from the germline V gene are LGHNA and YNFKEQ. V gave up 0 bases and J gave up 5 bases, with 21 bases separating them. This CDR3 comprises 18 residues. Written as DNA, the CDR3 is TGTGCCAGCAGCCAAGAGAGCAGGCCCTTATCCTCTCGAGATACGCAGTATTTT. Encoded protein: CASSQESRPLSSRDTQYF.

The gene calls are TRBV28 and TRBJ2-3; 9 bases match TRBD2. V dropped 7 bases and J dropped 6; count of bases not matched to a gene: 8. The germline V gene encodes CDR1 MDHEN and CDR2 SYDVKM. CDR3 length equals 14 residues. The CDR3 DNA sequence: TGTGCCAGCAAACAAAATAGCGGGAGTGATACGCAGTATTTT. Protein product: CASKQNSGSDTQYF.

The CDR3 loop is CASSTRQVRNNSPLHF. In DNA form, the CDR3 reads TGTGCCAGCAGCACTCGACAGGTGCGGAATAATTCACCCCTCCACTTT. The chain joins TRBV7-2 to TRBJ1-6; tentatively, D is TRBD1 (6 bases). Germline CDR1 is SGHTA and CDR2 is FQGNSA. V lost 5 bases and J lost 5, with 16 bases in between. The CDR3 consists of 16 residues.

This clone turned up a few times. In this CDR3 the conserved last residue, phenylalanine or tryptophan, is missing, so a read error is likely. Because the CDR3's place on the DNA is in doubt, the DNA is left out and the CDR3 is given as listed by TCRdb. The gene calls are TRBV6-6 and TRBJ1-1; TRBD1 reflects the table's D call only, with no check against the DNA. Inclusive of both ends, the CDR3 amounts to 14 amino acids. Germline loops: CDR1 MNHNY, CDR2 SVGAGI (reference sequence). CDR3 protein: CASIRGQGGTEALV.

J is TRBJ1-6 and V is TRBV1; the tabulated D call, TRBD1, remains unverified against the DNA. TRBV1 is assigned pseudogene status. This CDR3 comprises 19 residues. CDR3 protein: CTSSPGQGIPSSYNSPLHF. Written as DNA, the CDR3 is TGCACCAGCTCTCCGGGACAGGGAATACCGAGCTCCTATAATTCACCCCTCCACTTT.

This rearrangement joins TRBV28 to TRBJ2-4; D is uncertain. Germline CDR1 reads MDHEN; CDR2 reads SYDVKM. CDR3 length: 18 residues. Trimming cost V 3 bases and J 1 base, with 19 bases left between them. In DNA form, the CDR3 reads TGTGCCAGCAGTTTCTCTGTCTCTAAGCGCCTGGCCAAAAACATTCAGTACTTC. Translating gives CASSFSVSKRLAKNIQYF.

The V and J genes are TRBV5-1 and TRBJ2-7, with a tentative D call TRBD2 (6 bases). The CDR3 contains 16 residues. Germline CDR1 reads SGHRS; CDR2 reads YFSETQ. V was trimmed by 2 bases and J by 7 bases, leaving 22 bases between them. This chain's CDR3 is CASSLGPVGGIGEQYF. In DNA form, the CDR3 reads TGCGCCAGCAGCTTAGGTCCTGTCGGGGGTATCGGGGAGCAGTACTTC.